This TCR beta chain was documented in a study of blood T cell repertoires in COVID-19. Under the authors' procedure: Estimates of nucleated cell counts were drawn from the amplification of reference gene primers. Profiled with immunoSEQ multiplex PCR; TCRdb holds only in-frame clones, not every one. V and J calls and clone size are as listed in that table; D and trimming were resolved from the DNA. The sample consists of 400,000 or so clones, about 88% of them appearing once. J lost 9 bases, V lost 4 bases, and 15 bases had no gene match. Germline V gives CDR1 LGHDT, CDR2 YNNKEL (reference sequence). The CDR3 loop spans 16 amino acids.

This TCR derives from a middle-aged woman with COVID-19, enrolled during active disease. Sample: peripheral blood. V and J are TRBV3-1 (or the pseudogene TRBV3-2) and TRBJ2-1; TRBD2 matches at 7 bases. CDR3 DNA: TGTGCCAGCAGCCTTTTCCAAACACGGACGGGGGGTGAGCAGTTCTTC. This gives the protein CASSLFQTRTGGEQFF.